This note documents a single T cell receptor (beta chain) sequence. Its antigen is unknown. The data stem from a study of cytomegalovirus exposure and HLA in healthy donors. The table came from immunoSEQ multiplex PCR; TCRdb's copy has only in-frame clones and leaves some out. The data show tens of thousands of clones, under 95% seen once. V was clipped by 7 bases and J by 8 bases, with 11 bases between them. CDR1 is LNHDA, CDR2 SQIVND, per germline (reference sequence). The CDR3 has 11 residues. Broader study findings: Many donors shared some public TCRs, even though most TCR sequences were rare. 164 TCR beta chains were listed as cytomegalovirus-associated. For cytomegalovirus status, the classifier reportedly gave diagnoses with high specificity and sensitivity.

The receptor's source is a woman younger than 30 in good health and CMV-seronegative. Sequencing was done on a sample of PBMCs. The genes are TRBV19 and TRBJ1-2; D possibly corresponds to TRBD1 (6 bases). CDR3 residues: CASTTGYGYTF. The CDR3 bases are TGTGCCAGTACCACAGGGTACGGCTACACCTTC.